This section outlines one T cell receptor beta chain sequence together with its context. Its antigen remains unidentified. Documented time point: blood at routine non-recurrence follow-up after resection. TCRdb reprocessed the 5' RACE reads via MiXCR and lists one record per CDR3 protein. The profile covers just over 70,000 distinct CDR3 sequences, with 8% to 9% appearing a single time and about 2% taken by the ten largest. Trimming pared 2 bases from V and 7 bases from J, leaving 6 bases between. The CDR3 totals 13 residues. Germline lookup yields CDR1 WSHSY and CDR2 SAAADI. The sample belongs to a study of spatial heterogeneity in lung cancer. Study-level findings and limits: Circulating ubiquitous expanded tumor TCRs were observed more frequently at resection than at follow-up.

The specimen comprised PBMCs, sampled at follow-up. The J gene is TRBJ1-6, the V gene TRBV10-2; D is unresolved. The TCR was taken from a female donor with early-stage non-small cell lung cancer. CDR3 region: CASSEGLNSPLHF. CDR3 coding DNA: TGCGCCAGCAGTGAGGGTTTGAATTCACCCCTCCACTTT.